These 15 T cell receptor beta chains share one sample of origin, sequenced in a study of cytomegalovirus exposure and HLA in healthy donors. Assay used: immunoSEQ multiplex PCR; TCRdb lists only in-frame clones, some missing. The sample records roughly 150,000 clones, roughly 80% being singletons. The sequencing sample was made of PBMCs. These receptors came from a man aged 25 to 45 in good health and CMV-seropositive.

The chain joins TRBV4-3 to TRBJ2-2; TRBD2 aligns across 7 bases. Per germline, CDR1 LGHNA and CDR2 YSLEER. This CDR3 is 16 amino acids long. With 4 bases clipped from V and 2 bases from J, the junction kept 7 bases outside the gene matches. CDR3 sequence (DNA): TGCGCCAGCAGCCGGGAGAGCGGGGCCAACACCGGGGAGCTGTTTTTT. The encoded protein is CASSRESGANTGELFF.

The chain joins TRBV6-4 to TRBJ2-5; 9 bases map to TRBD1. The CDR3 loop spans 14 amino acids. Trimming at V came to 3 bases and at J to 7 bases, leaving 6 bases not matched to a gene. Germline V gives CDR1 MRHNA, CDR2 SNTAGT. CDR3 sequence (DNA): TGTGCCAGCAGTGAGGTACAGGGGGCGGCGACCCAGTACTTC. It codes for CASSEVQGAATQYF.

To note about this clone: The junction differs from germline at one of its ends, possibly a read error. J is TRBJ2-1 and V is TRBV7-7; 14 bases align to TRBD2. Germline V gives CDR1 SSHAT, CDR2 FNYEAQ (reference sequence). The CDR3 spans 18 residues. CDR3 sequence: CASSYGTSGGSSYNEQFF. CDR3 DNA sequence: TGTGCTAGCAGCTACGGGACTAGCGGGGGTAGCTCCTACAATGAGCAGTTCTTC.

This chain links TRBV27 with TRBJ2-5; no clear D gene. The CDR3 totals 13 residues. V was pared by 8 bases and J by 3 bases, with 13 bases between. Germline CDR1 and CDR2: MNHEY and SMNVEV (reference sequence). Here the CDR3 DNA reads TGTGCCAGCGCACCGGTGCCGGAAGAGACCCAGTACTTC. Its translation is CASAPVPEETQYF.

This chain connects TRBV27 to TRBJ1-2; D not certain. Germline values: CDR1 MNHEY, CDR2 SMNVEV (reference sequence). Trimming cost V 11 bases and J 3 bases, with 13 bases left between them. CDR3 length equals 12 residues. The DNA for the CDR3 is TGTGCCCTCGCGGGGTGGGACTATGGCTACACCTTC. Translated: CALAGWDYGYTF.

The V gene is TRBV29-1, the J gene TRBJ1-2; 8 bases align to TRBD1. This CDR3 has 15 amino acids. The V segment lost 2 bases and the J segment 6 bases; nucleotides outside the gene matches: 11. Per the germline V gene, CDR1 is SQVTM and CDR2 is ANQGSEA. The CDR3 sequence: CSVERLQQGADGYTF. The DNA of the CDR3 is TGCAGCGTTGAACGATTACAGCAGGGGGCGGATGGCTACACCTTC.

The V and J genes are TRBV10-3 and TRBJ2-1; weak D call: TRBD1 (7 bases). CDR3 length: 16 residues. Looked up from germline, CDR1 is ENHRY and CDR2 is SYGVKD. V shed 4 bases and J shed 0 bases, with 13 bases lying between them. CDR3 bases: TGTGCCATCAGTGCCAGGGGGGAGAGCTCCTACAATGAGCAGTTCTTC. This encodes CAISARGESSYNEQFF.

This clone was picked up one time. The chain employs TRBV27 and TRBJ1-5; no firm D call. Germline V gene lookup returns CDR1 MNHEY and CDR2 SMNVEV (reference sequence). V gave up 5 bases and J gave up 2 bases, with 16 bases separating them. This CDR3 is built from 16 residues. CDR3 bases: TGTGCCAGCAGTCACCTGGACTTTACGGGCAATCAGCCCCAGCATTTT. This gives the protein CASSHLDFTGNQPQHF.

The chain has TRBV18 and TRBJ2-2, with 7 bases aligning to TRBD2. The CDR3 has 18 amino acids. Germline CDR1 KGHSH, CDR2 LQKENI. Trimming removed 0 bases from V and 2 bases from J; junction bases left unmatched: 9. The DNA of the CDR3 is TGTGCCAGCTCACCACCGCTTGGTCGGGGACTAAACACCGGGGAGCTGTTTTTT. Translated, it gives CASSPPLGRGLNTGELFF.

The V call is TRBV11-3, the J call TRBJ2-7, with D possibly matching TRBD2 (5 bases). V was pared by 5 bases and J by 5 bases, with 13 bases between. Germline V gives CDR1 SGHNT, CDR2 YENEEA. The CDR3 totals 13 residues. The CDR3 loop is CASSPPGEDEQYF. The CDR3 DNA follows: TGTGCCAGCAGCCCCCCCGGGGAAGACGAGCAGTACTTC. Full variable domain (remainder filled in from reference TRBV11-3 and TRBJ2-7): EAGVVQSPRYKIIEKKQPVAFWCNPISGHNTLYWYLQNLGQGPELLIRYENEEAVDDSQLPKDRFSAERLKGVDSTLKIQPAELGDSAVYLCASSPPGEDEQYFGPGTRLTVT.

The CDR3 nucleotides read TGTGCCAGCAGCCCCCGTAGCGGGGGACCCACAGATACGCAGTATTTT. It codes for CASSPRSGGPTDTQYF. V usage is TRBV5-4 and J usage is TRBJ2-3; 9 nucleotides match TRBD2. Germline CDR1 is SGHNT and CDR2 is YYREEE (reference sequence). The CDR3 contains 16 residues. Germline trimming cut 4 bases from V and 2 bases from J; bases unmatched to any gene: 8.

This chain connects TRBV7-9 to TRBJ1-5; D may be TRBD1 (6 bases). The germline CDR1 and CDR2 sequences are SEHNR and FQNEAQ (reference sequence). V gave up 4 bases and J gave up 0 bases, with 16 bases separating them. CDR3 length equals 17 residues. The CDR3 DNA follows: TGTGCCAGCAGCTCAAACGCTCAGGGGTATAGCAATCAGCCCCAGCATTTT. This codes for CASSSNAQGYSNQPQHF.

This clone was recorded a few times. The genes are TRBV5-1 and TRBJ2-7, with 7 nucleotides matching TRBD1. Germline CDR1 and CDR2: SGHRS and YFSETQ. The CDR3 totals 14 residues. Unmatched junction bases numbered 2, after V lost 0 bases and J lost 2 bases. In DNA, the CDR3 is TGCGCCAGCAGCTTGGGGGGACAGCCCTACGAGCAGTACTTC. It encodes CASSLGGQPYEQYF.

J is TRBJ1-1 and V is TRBV13; TRBD1 matches at 10 bases. The length of the CDR3 is 15 residues. The V segment lost 1 base and the J segment 8 bases; nucleotides outside the gene matches: 7. The germline gives CDR1 PRHDT, CDR2 FYEKMQ (reference sequence). Here the CDR3 DNA reads TGTGCCAGCAGCTTAGCGGGACAGGGGTTCTCAGAAGCTTTCTTT. It is translated as CASSLAGQGFSEAFF.

This sequence joins TRBV5-8 and TRBJ2-3; D perhaps matches TRBD2 (6 bases). The CDR3 runs to 15 residues. The V gene lost 4 bases and the J gene lost 1 base, with 13 bases spanning the gap. CDR1 is SGHTS, CDR2 YDEGEE, per germline. In nucleotides, the CDR3 is TGTGCCAGCAGCCGGGGGAAGGCGGGCACAGATACGCAGTATTTT. It codes for CASSRGKAGTDTQYF.